This T cell receptor beta chain emerged from a study of blood T cells in healthy people across ages. A sample-barcoded 5' primer and a J-beta primer mix were used in a second PCR of about 7 to 12 cycles. TCRdb itself ran the 5' RACE reads through MiXCR, one entry per CDR3 protein. Here the sample spans almost 1 million distinct CDR3 sequences, roughly half being singletons. From germline, CDR1 is SGHVS and CDR2 FNYEAQ. V lost 6 bases, J lost 1 base, and 13 bases lay in between. The length of the CDR3 is 16 residues. This clonotype was found a few times. Sample: blood. The TCR sequence derives from a woman aged 60-75 years in good health. This chain links TRBV7-6 with TRBJ2-6; unclear D gene. The CDR3 DNA reads TGTGCCAGCAGTTCGCTCTGGGAATCTGGGGCCAACGTCCTGACTTTC. It codes for CASSSLWESGANVLTF.